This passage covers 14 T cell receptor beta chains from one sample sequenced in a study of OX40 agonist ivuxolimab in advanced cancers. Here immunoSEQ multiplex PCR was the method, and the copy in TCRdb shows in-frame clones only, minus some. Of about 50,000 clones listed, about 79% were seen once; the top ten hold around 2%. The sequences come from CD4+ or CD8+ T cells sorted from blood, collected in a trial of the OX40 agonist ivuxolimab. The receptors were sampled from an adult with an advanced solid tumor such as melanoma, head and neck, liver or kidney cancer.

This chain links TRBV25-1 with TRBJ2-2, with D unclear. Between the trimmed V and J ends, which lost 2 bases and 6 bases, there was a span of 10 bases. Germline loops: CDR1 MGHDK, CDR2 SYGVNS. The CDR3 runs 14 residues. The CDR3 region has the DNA TGTGCCAGCAGTGAACCCGGGTTGTCCGGGGAGCTGTTTTTT. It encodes CASSEPGLSGELFF.

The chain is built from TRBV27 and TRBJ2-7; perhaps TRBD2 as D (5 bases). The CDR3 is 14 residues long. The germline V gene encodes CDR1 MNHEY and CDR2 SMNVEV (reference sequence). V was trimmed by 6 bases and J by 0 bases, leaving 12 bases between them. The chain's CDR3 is CASRRVRDSYEQYF. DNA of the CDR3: TGTGCCAGCAGACGTGTGAGGGACTCCTACGAGCAGTACTTC.

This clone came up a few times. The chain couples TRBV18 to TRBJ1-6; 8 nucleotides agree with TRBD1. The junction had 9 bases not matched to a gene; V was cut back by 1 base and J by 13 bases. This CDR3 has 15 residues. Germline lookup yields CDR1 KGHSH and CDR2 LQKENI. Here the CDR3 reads CASSPRTGSVGPLHF. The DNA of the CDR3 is TGTGCCAGCTCACCACGGACAGGGTCGGTTGGGCCCCTCCACTTT. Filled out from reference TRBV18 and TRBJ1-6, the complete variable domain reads NAGVMQNPRHLVRRRGQEARLRCSPMKGHSHVYWYRQLPEEGLKFMVYLQKENIIDESGMPKERFSAEFPKEGPSILRIQQVVRGDSAAYFCASSPRTGSVGPLHFGNGTRLTVT.

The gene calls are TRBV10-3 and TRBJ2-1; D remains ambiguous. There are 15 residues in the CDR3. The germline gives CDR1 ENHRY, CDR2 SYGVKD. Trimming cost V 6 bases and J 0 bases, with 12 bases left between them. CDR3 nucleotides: TGTGCCATCAGGCGGACGGGTAGCTCCTACAATGAGCAGTTCTTC. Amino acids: CAIRRTGSSYNEQFF.

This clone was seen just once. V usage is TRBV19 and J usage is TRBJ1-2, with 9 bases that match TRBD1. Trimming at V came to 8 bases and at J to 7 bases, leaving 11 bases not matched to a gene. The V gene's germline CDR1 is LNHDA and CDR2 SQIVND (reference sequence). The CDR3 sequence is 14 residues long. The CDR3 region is CASSTGGGFGGYTF. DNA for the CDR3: TGTGCCAGTTCCACAGGGGGCGGTTTTGGTGGCTACACCTTC.

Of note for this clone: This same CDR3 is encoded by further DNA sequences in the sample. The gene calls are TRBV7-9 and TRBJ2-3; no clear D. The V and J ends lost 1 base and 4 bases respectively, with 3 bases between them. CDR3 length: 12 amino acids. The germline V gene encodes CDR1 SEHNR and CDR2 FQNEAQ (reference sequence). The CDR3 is CASSLVADTQYF. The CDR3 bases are TGTGCCAGCAGCTTAGTAGCAGATACGCAGTATTTT.

The chain's CDR3 is CASSLGQGGESKFF. The CDR3 nucleotides read TGTGCCAGCAGCTTAGGGCAGGGGGGTGAAAGCAAGTTCTTC. The rearrangement uses TRBV7-2 and TRBJ2-1; possibly TRBD1 for D (7 bases). In germline, CDR1 is SGHTA, CDR2 FQGNSA. V lost 1 base and J lost 14, with 18 bases in between. The CDR3 sequence is 14 residues long.

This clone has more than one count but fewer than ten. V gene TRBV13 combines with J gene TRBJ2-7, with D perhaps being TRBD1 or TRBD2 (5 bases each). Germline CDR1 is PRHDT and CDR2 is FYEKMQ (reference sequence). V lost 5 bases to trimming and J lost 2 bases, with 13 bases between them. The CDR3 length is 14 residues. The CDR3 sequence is CASSRGQGPYEQYF. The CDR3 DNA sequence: TGTGCCAGCAGCCGAGGGCAGGGCCCCTACGAGCAGTACTTC.

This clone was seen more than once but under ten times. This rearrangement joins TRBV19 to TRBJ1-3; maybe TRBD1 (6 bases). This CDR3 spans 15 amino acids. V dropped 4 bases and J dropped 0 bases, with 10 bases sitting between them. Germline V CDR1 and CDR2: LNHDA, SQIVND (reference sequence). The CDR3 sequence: CASSRDTNSGNTIYF. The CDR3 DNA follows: TGTGCCAGTAGTAGGGACACGAACTCTGGAAACACCATATATTTT.

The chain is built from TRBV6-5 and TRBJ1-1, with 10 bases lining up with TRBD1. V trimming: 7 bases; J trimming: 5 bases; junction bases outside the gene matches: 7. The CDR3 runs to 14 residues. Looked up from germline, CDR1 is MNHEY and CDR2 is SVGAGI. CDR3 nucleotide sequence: TGTGCCAGCACTAGGACAGGGGGTCGTACTGAAGCTTTCTTT. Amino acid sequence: CASTRTGGRTEAFF.

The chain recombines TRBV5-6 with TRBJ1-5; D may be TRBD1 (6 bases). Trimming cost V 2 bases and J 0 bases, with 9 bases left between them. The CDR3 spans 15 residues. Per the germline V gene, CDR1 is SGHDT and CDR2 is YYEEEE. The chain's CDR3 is CASSFGGPSNQPQHF. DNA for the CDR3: TGTGCCAGCAGCTTTGGGGGGCCTAGCAATCAGCCCCAGCATTTT.

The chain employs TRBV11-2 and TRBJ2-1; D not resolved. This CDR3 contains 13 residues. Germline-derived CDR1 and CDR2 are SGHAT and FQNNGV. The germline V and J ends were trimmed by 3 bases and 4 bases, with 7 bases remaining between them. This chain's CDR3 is CASSLSPYNEQFF. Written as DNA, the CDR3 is TGTGCCAGCAGCTTGAGCCCATACAATGAGCAGTTCTTC.

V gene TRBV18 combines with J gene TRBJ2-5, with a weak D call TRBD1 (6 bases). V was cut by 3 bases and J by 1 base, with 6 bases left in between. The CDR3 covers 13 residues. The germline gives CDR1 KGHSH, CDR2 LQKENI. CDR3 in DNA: TGTGCCAGCTCACCGGGGGCCCAAGAGACCCAGTACTTC. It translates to CASSPGAQETQYF.

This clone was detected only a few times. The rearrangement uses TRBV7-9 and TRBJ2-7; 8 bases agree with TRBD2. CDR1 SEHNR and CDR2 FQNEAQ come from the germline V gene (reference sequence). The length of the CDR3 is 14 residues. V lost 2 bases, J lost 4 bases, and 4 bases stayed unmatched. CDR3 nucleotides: TGTGCCAGCAGCTTATCGAGCGGGGGTTACGAGCAGTACTTC. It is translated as CASSLSSGGYEQYF.